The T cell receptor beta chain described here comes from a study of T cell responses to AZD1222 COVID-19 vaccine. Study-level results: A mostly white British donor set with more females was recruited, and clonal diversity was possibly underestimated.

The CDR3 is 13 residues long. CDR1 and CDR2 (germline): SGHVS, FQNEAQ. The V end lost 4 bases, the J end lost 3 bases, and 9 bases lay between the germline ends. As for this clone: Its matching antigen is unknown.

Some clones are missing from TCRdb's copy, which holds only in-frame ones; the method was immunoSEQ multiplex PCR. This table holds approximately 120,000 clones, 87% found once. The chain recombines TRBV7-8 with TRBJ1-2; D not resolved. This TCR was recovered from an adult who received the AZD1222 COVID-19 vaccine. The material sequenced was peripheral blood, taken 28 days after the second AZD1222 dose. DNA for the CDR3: TGTGCCAGCAGCTGGACCGGGGACTATGGCTACACCTTC. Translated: CASSWTGDYGYTF.